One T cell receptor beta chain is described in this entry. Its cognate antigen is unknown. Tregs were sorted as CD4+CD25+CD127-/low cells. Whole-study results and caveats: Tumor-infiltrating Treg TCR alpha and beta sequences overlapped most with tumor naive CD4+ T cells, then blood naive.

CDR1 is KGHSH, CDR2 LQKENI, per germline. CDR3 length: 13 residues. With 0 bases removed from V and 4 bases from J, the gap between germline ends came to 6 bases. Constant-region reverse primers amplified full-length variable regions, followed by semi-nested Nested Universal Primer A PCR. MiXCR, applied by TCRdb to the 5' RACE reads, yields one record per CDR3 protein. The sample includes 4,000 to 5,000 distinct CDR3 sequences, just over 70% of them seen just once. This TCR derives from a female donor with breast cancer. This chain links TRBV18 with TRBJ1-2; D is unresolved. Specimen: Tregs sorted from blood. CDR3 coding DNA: TGTGCCAGCTCACCACCGGGAGGCTATGGCTACACCTTC. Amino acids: CASSPPGGYGYTF.